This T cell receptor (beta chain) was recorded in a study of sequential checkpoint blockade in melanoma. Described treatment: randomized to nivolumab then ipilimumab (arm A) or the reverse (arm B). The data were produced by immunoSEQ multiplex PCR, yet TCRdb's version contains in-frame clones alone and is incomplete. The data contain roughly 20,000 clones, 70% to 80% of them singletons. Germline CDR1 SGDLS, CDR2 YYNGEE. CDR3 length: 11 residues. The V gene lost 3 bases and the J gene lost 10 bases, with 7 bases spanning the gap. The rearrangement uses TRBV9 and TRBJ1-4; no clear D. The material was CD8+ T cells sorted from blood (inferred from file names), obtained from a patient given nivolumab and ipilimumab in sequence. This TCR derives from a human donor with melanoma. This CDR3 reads CASSAEGKLFF. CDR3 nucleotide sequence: TGTGCCAGCAGCGCAGAGGGAAAACTGTTTTTT. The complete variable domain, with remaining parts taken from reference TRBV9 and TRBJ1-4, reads DSGVTQTPKHLITATGQRVTLRCSPRSGDLSVYWYQQSLDQGLQFLIQYYNGEERAKGNILERFSAQQFPDLHSELNLSSLELGDSALYFCASSAEGKLFFGSGTQLSVL.